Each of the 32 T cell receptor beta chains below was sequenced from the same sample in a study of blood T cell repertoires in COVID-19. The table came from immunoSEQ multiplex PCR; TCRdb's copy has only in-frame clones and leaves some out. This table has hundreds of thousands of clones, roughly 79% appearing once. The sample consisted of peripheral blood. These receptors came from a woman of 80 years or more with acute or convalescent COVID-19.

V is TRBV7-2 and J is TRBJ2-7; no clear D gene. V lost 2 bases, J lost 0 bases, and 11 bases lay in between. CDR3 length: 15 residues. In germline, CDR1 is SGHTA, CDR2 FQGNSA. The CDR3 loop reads CASSLSSVSSYEQYF. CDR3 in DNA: TGTGCCAGCAGCTTATCTTCGGTGAGCTCCTACGAGCAGTACTTC.

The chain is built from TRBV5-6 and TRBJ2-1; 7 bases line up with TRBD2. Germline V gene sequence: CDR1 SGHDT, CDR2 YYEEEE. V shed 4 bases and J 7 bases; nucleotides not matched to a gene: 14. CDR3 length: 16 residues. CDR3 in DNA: TGTGCCAGCAGCCCAACGACAAGACTAGCAGTGAATGAGCAGTTCTTC. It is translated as CASSPTTRLAVNEQFF.

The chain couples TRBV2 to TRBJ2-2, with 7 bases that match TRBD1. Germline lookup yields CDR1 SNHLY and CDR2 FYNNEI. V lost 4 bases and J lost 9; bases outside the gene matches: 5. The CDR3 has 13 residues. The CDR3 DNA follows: TGTGCCAGCAGTGGAGGGGGCGGGCGGGAGCTGTTTTTT. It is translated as CASSGGGGRELFF. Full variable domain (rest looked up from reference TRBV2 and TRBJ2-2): EPEVTQTPSHQVTQMGQEVILRCVPISNHLYFYWYRQILGQKVEFLVSFYNNEISEKSEIFDDQFSVERPDGSNFTLKIRSTKLEDSAMYFCASSGGGGRELFFGEGSRLTVL.

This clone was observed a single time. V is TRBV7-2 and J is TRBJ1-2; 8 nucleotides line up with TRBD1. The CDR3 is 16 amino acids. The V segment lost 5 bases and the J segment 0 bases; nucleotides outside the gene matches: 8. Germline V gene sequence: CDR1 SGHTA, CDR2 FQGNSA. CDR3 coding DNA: TGTGCCAGCAGCGCGAGGACAGGGTCTCCTAACTATGGCTACACCTTC. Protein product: CASSARTGSPNYGYTF. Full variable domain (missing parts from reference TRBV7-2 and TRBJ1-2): GAGVSQSPSNKVTEKGKDVELRCDPISGHTALYWYRQSLGQGLEFLIYFQGNSAPDKSGLPSDRFSAERTGGSVSTLTIQRTQQEDSAVYLCASSARTGSPNYGYTFGSGTRLTVV.

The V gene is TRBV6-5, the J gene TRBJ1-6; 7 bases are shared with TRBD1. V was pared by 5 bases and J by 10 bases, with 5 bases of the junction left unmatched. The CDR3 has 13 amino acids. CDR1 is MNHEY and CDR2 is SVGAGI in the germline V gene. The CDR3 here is CASSNRGLSPLHF. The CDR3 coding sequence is TGTGCCAGCAGTAACAGGGGTCTATCACCCCTCCACTTT.

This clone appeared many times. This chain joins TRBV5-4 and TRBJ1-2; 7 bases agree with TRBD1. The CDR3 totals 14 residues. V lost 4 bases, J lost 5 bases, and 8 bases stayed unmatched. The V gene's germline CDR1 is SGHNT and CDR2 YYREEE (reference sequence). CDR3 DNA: TGTGCCAGCAGCCTCGGGGGACAGCAGTATGGCTACACCTTC. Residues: CASSLGGQQYGYTF.

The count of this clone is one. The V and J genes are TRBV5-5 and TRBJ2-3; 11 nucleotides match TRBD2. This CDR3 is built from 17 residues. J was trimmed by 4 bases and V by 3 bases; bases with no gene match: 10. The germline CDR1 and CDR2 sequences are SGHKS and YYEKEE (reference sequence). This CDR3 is CASSSMLLAGGADTQYF. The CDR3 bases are TGTGCCAGCAGCTCGATGCTGCTAGCGGGAGGCGCAGATACGCAGTATTTT. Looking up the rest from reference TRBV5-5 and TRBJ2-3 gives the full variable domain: DAGVTQSPTHLIKTRGQQVTLRCSPISGHKSVSWYQQVLGQGPQFIFQYYEKEERGRGNFPDRFSARQFPNYSSELNVNALLLGDSALYLCASSSMLLAGGADTQYFGPGTRLTVL.

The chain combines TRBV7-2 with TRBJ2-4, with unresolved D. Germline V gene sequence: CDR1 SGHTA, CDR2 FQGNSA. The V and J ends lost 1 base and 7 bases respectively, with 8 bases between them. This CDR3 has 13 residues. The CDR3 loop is CASSLDAGNIQYF. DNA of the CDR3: TGTGCCAGCAGCTTAGACGCCGGGAACATTCAGTACTTC.

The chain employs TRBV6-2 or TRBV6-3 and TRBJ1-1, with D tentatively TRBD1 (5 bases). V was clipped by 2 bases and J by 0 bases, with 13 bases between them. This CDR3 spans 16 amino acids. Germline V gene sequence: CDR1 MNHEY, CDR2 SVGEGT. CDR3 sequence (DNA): TGTGCCAGCAGTTACCGCCGGGACTCCCTGAACACTGAAGCTTTCTTT. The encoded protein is CASSYRRDSLNTEAFF.

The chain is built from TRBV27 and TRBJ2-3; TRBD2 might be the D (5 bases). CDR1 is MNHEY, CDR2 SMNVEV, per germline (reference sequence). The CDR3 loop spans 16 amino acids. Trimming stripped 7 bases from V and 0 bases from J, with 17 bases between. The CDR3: CASTLAVPTSTDTQYF. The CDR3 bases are TGTGCCAGCACCCTAGCCGTCCCGACTAGCACAGATACGCAGTATTTT.

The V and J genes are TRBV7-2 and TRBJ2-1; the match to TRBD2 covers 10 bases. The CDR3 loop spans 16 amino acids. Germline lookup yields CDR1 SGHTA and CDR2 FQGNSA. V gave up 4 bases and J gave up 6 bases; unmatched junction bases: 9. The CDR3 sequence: CASSSSSGGSTNEQFF. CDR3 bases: TGTGCCAGCAGCTCGTCTAGCGGGGGCTCCACCAATGAGCAGTTCTTC. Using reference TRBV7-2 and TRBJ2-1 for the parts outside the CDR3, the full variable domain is GAGVSQSPSNKVTEKGKDVELRCDPISGHTALYWYRQSLGQGLEFLIYFQGNSAPDKSGLPSDRFSAERTGGSVSTLTIQRTQQEDSAVYLCASSSSSGGSTNEQFFGPGTRLTVL.

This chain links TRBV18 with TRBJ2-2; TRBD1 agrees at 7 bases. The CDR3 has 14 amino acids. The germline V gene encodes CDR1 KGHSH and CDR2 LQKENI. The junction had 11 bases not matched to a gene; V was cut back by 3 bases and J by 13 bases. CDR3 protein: CASSPGQAELMLFF. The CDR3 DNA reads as TGTGCCAGCTCACCTGGACAGGCCGAATTGATGCTGTTTTTT.

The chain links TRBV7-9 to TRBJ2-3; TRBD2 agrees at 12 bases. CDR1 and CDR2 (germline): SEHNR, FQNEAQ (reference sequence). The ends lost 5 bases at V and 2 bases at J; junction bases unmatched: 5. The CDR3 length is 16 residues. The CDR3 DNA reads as TGTGCCAGCAGCCCCGGACTAGCGGGGACCACAGATACGCAGTATTTT. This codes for CASSPGLAGTTDTQYF.

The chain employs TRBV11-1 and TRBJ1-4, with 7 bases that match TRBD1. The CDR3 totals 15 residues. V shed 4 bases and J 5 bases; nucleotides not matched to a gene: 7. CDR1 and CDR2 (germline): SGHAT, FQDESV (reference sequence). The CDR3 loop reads CASSSGQTENEKLFF. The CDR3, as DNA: TGTGCCAGCAGCTCGGGACAGACAGAAAATGAAAAACTGTTTTTT.

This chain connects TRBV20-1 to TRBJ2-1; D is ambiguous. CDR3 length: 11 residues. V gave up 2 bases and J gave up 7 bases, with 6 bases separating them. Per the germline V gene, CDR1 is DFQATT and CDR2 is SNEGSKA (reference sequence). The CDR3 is CSARIQNEQFF. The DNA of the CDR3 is TGCAGTGCTAGAATTCAAAATGAGCAGTTCTTC.

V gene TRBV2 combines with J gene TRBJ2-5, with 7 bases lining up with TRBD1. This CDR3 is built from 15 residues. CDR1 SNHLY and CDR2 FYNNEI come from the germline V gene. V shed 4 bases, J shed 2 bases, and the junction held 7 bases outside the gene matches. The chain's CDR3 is CASSGGQGEQETQYF. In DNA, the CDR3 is TGTGCCAGCAGTGGAGGGCAGGGGGAGCAAGAGACCCAGTACTTC.

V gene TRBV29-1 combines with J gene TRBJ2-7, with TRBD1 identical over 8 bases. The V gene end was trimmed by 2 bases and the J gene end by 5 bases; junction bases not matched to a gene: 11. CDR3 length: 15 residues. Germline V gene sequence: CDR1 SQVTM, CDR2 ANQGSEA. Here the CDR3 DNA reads TGCAGCGTTGAACTGAAGGCAGGGGGCCTCCACGAGCAGTACTTC. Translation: CSVELKAGGLHEQYF.

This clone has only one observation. The CDR3 sequence is CASSPGTSGGNLGNEQFF. The CDR3 DNA sequence: TGCGCCAGCAGCCCTGGGACTAGCGGGGGGAACTTGGGCAATGAGCAGTTCTTC. The chain has TRBV5-1 and TRBJ2-1; 15 positions agree with TRBD2. The CDR3 extends over 18 amino acids. Trimming cost V 4 bases and J 6 bases; bases outside gene matches: 11. The germline V gene has CDR1 SGHRS and CDR2 YFSETQ.

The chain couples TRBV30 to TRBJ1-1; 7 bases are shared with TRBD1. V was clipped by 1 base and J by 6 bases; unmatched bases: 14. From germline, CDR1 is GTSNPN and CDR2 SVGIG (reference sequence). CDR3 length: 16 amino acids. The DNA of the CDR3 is TGTGCCTGGAGTGATAGGGGTAGAGGGGGCACCGCTGAAGCTTTCTTT. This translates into CAWSDRGRGGTAEAFF.

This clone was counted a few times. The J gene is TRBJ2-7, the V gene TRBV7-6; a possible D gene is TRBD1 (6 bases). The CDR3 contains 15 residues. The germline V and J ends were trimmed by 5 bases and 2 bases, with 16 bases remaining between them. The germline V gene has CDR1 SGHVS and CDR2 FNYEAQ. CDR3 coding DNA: TGTGCCAGCAGCGACCTCGGACAGAGTGCCTACGAGCAGTACTTC. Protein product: CASSDLGQSAYEQYF.

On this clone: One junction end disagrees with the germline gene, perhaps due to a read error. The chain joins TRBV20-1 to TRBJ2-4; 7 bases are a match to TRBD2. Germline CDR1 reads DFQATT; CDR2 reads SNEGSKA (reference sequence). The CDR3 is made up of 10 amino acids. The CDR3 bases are TGCAGTGCTGACGGGGGGTTCTTGCATTTC. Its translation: CSADGGFLHF.

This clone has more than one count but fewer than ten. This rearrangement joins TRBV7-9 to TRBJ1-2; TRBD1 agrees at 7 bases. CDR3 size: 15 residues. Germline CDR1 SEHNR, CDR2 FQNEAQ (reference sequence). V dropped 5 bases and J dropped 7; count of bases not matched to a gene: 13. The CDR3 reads CASSGRRQGASGYTF. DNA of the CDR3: TGTGCCAGCAGCGGACGGAGACAGGGAGCTTCTGGCTACACCTTC.

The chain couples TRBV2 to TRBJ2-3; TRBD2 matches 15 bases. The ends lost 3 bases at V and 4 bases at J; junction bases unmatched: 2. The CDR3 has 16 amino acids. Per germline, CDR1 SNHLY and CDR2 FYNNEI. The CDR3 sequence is CASSDGLAGGPDTQYF. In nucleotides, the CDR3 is TGTGCCAGCAGTGACGGACTAGCGGGAGGGCCAGATACGCAGTATTTT.

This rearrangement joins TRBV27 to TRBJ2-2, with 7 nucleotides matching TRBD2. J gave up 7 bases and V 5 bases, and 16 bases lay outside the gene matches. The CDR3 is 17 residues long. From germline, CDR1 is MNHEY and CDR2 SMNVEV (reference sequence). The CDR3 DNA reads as TGTGCCAGCAGTCCCCTCTCGCTAGCGGATCTTTTCGGGGAGCTGTTTTTT. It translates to CASSPLSLADLFGELFF.

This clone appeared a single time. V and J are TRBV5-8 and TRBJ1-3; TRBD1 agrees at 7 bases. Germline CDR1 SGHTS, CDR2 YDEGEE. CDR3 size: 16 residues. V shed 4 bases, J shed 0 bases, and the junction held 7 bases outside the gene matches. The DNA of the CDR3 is TGTGCCAGCAGCGTGGGACAGATAAGCTCTGGAAACACCATATATTTT. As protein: CASSVGQISSGNTIYF.

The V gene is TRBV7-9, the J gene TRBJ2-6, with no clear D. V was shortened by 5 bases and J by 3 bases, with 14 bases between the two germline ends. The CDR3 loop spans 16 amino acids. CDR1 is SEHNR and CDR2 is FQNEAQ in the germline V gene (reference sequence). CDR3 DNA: TGTGCCAGCAGCCTACCCACGATAAATGGGGCCAACGTCCTGACTTTC. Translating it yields CASSLPTINGANVLTF.

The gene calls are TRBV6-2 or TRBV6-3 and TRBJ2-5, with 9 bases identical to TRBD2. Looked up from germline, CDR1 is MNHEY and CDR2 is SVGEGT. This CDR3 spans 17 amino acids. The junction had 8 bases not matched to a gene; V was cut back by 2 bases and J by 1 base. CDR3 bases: TGTGCCAGCAGTTACGTCCCCCTAGCGGGGTTCCAAGAGACCCAGTACTTC. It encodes CASSYVPLAGFQETQYF.

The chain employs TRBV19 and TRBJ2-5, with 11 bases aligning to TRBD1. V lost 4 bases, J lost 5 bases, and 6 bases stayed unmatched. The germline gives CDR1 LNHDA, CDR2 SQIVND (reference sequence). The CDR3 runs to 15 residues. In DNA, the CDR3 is TGTGCCAGTAGTACGGGACAGGGGGTGTGGGAGACCCAGTACTTC. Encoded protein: CASSTGQGVWETQYF.

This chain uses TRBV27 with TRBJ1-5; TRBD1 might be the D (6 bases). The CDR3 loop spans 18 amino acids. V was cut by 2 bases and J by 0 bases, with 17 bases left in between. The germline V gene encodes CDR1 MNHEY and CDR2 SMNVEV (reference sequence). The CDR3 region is CASSLPGADPYSNQPQHF. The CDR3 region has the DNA TGTGCCAGCAGTTTACCAGGGGCGGATCCTTATAGCAATCAGCCCCAGCATTTT.

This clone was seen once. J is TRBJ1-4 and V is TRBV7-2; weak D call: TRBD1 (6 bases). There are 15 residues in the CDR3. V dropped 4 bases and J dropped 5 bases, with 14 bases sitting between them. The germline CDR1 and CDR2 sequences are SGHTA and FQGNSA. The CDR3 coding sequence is TGTGCCAGCAGCTCCCCGGGACAAATCAATGAAAAACTGTTTTTT. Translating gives CASSSPGQINEKLFF.

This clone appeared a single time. CDR3 bases: TGTGCCAGCAATCGGAGGTCTAACTATGGCTACACCTTC. Its translation: CASNRRSNYGYTF. This chain uses TRBV5-6 with TRBJ1-2; the D is unclear. The V and J ends lost 6 bases and 0 bases respectively, with 9 bases between them. This CDR3 comprises 13 residues. The germline V gene encodes CDR1 SGHDT and CDR2 YYEEEE.

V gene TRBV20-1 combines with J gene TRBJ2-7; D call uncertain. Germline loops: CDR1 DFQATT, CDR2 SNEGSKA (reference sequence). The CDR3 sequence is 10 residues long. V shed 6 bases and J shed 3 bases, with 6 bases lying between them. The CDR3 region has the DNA TGCAGTGCCGCGGACTACGAGCAGTACTTC. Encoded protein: CSAADYEQYF.